Listed below are T cell receptor beta chains from one sample, sequenced in a study of patients and donors after allogeneic stem cell transplantation. TCRdb passed the RT-PCR reads through MiXCR, listing each CDR3 protein once. Here the sample spans 900,000 to 1,000,000 distinct CDR3 sequences, roughly 18% being singletons. The specimen was blood, either unsorted or a sorted T cell fraction (not recorded which). These receptors all come from a human donor who was either an allogeneic HSCT recipient or a stem cell or donor lymphocyte infusion donor (not recorded which). It is not recorded whose cells these are; they may come from a transplant donor. CDR3s include the opening cysteine and the closing phenylalanine or tryptophan. The D gene is left open where the match is weak. Size values are once, few and many counts, or a class for expanded clones, and some rows have none.

length	V	D	size	J	CDR3	DNA
18	TRBV6-5	TRBD1	few	TRBJ2-7	CASSYSTEAGTGAYEQYF	TGTGCCAGCAGTTACTCGACAGAGGCCGGGACAGGGGCCTACGAGCAGTACTTC
15	TRBV4-1	.	few	TRBJ1-5	CASRSAIPGSKPQHF	TGCGCCAGCCGATCTGCCATACCGGGGAGCAAGCCCCAGCATTTT
15	TRBV10-3	.	few	TRBJ1-1	CAIRKDRKMNTEAFF	TGTGCCATCAGGAAAGACAGGAAAATGAACACTGAAGCTTTCTTT
14	TRBV4-3	.	few	TRBJ1-6	CASSQASDYSPLHF	TGCGCCAGCAGCCAAGCCAGCGATTATTCACCCCTCCACTTT
15	TRBV4-3	.	.	TRBJ2-2	CASSQGGSNTGELFF	TGCGCCAGCAGCCAAGGAGGCTCGAACACCGGGGAGCTGTTTTTT
15	TRBV6-1	TRBD2	few	TRBJ2-5	CASRAGTSMGETQYF	TGTGCCAGCAGAGCCGGGACTAGCATGGGGGAGACCCAGTACTTC
15	TRBV6-5	.	once	TRBJ2-3	CASSYSWGPTDTQYF	TGTGCCAGCAGTTACTCGTGGGGACCCACAGATACGCAGTATTTT
15	TRBV5-1	.	.	TRBJ2-3	CASSLRKDLRDTQYF	TGCGCCAGCAGCTTGCGGAAGGACCTACGGGATACGCAGTATTTT
15	TRBV29-1	.	.	TRBJ2-5	CSVKRVVLLKETQYF	TGCAGCGTCAAACGGGTCGTGTTACTTAAAGAGACCCAGTACTTC
14	TRBV6-1	.	few	TRBJ2-2	CASSETPAGGELFF	TGTGCCAGCAGTGAAACCCCGGCGGGCGGGGAGCTGTTTTTT
14	TRBV28	.	.	TRBJ1-1	CASRTRGSNTEAFF	TGTGCCAGCAGGACCAGGGGCTCGAACACTGAAGCTTTCTTT
14	TRBV2	.	many	TRBJ2-2	CASSGGDHTGELFF	TGTGCCAGCAGTGGAGGCGATCACACCGGGGAGCTGTTTTTT
13	TRBV4-3	.	few	TRBJ2-5	CASSQEVGETQYF	TGCGCCAGCAGCCAAGAGGTGGGGGAGACCCAGTACTTC
12	TRBV20-1	TRBD2	.	TRBJ2-3	CSAKTSADTQYF	TGCAGTGCTAAGACTAGCGCCGATACGCAGTATTTT
17	TRBV27	TRBD1	.	TRBJ2-7	CASSLNIRGRRGYEQYF	TGTGCCAGCAGTCTAAATATCAGGGGGCGCCGAGGGTACGAGCAGTACTTC